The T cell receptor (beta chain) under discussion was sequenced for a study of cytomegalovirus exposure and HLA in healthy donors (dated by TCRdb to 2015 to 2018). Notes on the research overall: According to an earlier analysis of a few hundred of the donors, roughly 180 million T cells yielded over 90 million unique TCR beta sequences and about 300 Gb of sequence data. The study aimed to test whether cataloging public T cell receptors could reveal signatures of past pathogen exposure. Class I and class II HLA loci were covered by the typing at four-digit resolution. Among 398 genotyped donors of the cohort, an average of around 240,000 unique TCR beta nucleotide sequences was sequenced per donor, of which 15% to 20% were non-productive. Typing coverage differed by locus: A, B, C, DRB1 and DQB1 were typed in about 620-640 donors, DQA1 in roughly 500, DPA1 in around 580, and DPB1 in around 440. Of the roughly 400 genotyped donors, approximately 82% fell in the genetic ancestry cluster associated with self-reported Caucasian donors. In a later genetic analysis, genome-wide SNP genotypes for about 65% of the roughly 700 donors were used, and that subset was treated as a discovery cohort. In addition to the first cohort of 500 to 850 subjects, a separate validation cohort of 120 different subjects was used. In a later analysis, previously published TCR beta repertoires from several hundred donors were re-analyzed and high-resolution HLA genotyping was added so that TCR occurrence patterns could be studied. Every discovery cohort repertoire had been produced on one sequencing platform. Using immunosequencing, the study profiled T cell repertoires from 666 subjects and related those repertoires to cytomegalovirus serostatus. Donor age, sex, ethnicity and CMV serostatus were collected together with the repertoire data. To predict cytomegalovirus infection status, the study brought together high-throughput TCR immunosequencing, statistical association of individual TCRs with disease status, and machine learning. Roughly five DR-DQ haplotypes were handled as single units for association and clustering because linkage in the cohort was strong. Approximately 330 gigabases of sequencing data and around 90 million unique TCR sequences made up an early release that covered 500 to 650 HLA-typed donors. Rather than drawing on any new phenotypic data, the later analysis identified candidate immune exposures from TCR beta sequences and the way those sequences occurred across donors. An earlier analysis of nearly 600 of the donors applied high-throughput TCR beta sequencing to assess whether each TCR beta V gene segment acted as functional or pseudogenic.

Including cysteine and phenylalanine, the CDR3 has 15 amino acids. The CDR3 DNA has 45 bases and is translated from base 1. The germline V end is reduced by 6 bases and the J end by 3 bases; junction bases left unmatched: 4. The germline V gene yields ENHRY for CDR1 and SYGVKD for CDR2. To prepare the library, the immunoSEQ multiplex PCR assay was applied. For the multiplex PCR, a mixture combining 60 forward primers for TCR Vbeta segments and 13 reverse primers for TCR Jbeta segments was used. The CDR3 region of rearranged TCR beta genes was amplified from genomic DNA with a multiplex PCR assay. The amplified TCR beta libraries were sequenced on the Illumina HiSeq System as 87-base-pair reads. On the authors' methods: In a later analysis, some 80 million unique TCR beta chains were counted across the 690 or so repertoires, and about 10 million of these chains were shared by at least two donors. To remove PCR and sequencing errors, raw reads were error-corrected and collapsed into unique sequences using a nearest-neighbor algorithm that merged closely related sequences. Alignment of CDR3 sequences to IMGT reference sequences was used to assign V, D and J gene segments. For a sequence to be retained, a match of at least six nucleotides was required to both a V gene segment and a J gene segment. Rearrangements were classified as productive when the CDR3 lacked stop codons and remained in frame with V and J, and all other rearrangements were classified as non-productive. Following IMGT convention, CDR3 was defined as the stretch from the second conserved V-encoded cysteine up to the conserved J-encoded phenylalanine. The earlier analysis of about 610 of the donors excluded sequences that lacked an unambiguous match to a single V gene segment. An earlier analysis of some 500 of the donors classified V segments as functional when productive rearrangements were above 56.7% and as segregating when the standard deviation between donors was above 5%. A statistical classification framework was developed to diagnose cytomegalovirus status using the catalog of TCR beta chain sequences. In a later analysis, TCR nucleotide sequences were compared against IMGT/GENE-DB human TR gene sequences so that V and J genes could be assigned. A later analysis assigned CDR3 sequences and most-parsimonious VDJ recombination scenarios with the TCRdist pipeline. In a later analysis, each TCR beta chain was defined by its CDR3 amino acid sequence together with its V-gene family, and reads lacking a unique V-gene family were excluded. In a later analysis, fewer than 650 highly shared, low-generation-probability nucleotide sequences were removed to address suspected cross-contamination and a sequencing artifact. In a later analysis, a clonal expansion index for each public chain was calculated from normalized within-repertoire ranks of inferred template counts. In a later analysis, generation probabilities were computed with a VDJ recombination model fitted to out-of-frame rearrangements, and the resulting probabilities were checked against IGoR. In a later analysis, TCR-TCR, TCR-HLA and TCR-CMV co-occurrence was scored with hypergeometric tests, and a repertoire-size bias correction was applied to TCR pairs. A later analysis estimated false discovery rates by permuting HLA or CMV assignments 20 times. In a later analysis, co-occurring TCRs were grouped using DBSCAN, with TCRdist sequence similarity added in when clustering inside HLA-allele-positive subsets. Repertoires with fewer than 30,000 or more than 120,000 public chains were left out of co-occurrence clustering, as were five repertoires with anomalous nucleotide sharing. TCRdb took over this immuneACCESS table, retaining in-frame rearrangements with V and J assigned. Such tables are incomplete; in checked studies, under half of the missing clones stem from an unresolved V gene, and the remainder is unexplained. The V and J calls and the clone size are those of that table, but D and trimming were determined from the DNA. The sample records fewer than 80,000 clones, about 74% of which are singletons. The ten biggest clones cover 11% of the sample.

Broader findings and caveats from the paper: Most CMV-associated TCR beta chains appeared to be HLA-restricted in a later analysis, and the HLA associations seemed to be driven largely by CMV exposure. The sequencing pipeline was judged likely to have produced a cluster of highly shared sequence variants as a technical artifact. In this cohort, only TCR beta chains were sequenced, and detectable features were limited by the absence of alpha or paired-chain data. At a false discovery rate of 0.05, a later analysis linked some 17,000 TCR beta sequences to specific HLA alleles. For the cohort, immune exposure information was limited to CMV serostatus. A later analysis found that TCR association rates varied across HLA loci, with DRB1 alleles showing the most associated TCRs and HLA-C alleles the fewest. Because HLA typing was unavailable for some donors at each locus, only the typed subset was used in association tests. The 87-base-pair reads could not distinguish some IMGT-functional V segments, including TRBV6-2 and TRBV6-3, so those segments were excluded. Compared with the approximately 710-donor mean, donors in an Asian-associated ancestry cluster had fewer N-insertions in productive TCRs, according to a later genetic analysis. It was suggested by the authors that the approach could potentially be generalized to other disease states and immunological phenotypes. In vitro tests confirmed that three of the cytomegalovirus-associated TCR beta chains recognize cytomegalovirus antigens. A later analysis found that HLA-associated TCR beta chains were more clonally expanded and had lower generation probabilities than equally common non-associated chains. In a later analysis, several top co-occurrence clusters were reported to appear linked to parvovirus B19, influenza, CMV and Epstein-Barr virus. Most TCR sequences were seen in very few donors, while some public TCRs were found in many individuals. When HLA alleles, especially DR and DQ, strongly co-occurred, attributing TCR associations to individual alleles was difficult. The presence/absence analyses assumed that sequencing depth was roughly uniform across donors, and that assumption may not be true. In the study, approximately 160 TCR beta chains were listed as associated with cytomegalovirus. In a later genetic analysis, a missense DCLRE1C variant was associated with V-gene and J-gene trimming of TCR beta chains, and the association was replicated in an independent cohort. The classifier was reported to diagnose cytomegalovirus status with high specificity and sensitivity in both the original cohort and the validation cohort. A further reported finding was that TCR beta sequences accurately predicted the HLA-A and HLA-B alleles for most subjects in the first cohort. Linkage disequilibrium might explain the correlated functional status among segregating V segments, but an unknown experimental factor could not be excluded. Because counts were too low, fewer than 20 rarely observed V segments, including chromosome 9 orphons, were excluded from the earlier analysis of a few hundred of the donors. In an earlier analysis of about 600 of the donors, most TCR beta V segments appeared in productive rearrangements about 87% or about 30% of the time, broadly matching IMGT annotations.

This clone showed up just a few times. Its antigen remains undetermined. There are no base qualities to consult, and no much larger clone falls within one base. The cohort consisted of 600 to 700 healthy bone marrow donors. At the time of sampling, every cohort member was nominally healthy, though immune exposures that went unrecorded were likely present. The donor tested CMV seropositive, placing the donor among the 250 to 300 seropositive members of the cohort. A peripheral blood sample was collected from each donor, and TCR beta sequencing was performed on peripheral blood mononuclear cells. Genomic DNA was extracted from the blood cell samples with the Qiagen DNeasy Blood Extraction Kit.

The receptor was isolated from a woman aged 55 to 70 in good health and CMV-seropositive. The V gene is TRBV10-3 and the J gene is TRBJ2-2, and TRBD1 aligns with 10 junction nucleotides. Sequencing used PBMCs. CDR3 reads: CAIRTDRGDTGELFF. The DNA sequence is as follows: TGTGCCATCAGGACGGACAGGGGGGACACCGGGGAGCTGTTTTTT.